Listed below are T cell receptor beta chains from one sample, sequenced in a study of human CD8 memory T cell subsets. After re-calling the 5' RACE reads, TCRdb lists one entry per CDR3 protein, DNA absent. Its table lists roughly 10,000 distinct CDR3 sequences. The sequencing input was CD8+ T cells from PBMCs. The origin of the receptors is a human donor in good health. CDR3s include the opening cysteine and the closing phenylalanine or tryptophan. The listing skips clone size in some rows; elsewhere it reads once, few, many or a size class.

CDR3: CSANPRTAFSYEQYF
V: TRBV20-1
size: NA
J: TRBJ2-7

CDR3: CSASDGTGLEAFF
V: TRBV20-1
size: medium-sized
J: TRBJ1-1

CDR3: CASSPSGRHKETQYF
V: TRBV18
size: medium-sized
J: TRBJ2-5

CDR3: CASSLRTGYNEQYF
V: TRBV11-1
size: NA
J: TRBJ2-7

CDR3: CSASLIGLGTEAFF
V: TRBV20-1
size: NA
J: TRBJ1-1

CDR3: CASSRIQWELFF
V: TRBV11-2
size: medium-sized
J: TRBJ2-2

CDR3: CASSLWADSQKTQYF
V: TRBV5-1
size: NA
J: TRBJ2-5

CDR3: CSARMPSSYEQYF
V: TRBV20-1
size: NA
J: TRBJ2-7

CDR3: CASNPQNSNNEQFF
V: TRBV19
size: NA
J: TRBJ2-1

CDR3: CASSPGLEELNEQFF
V: TRBV9
size: NA
J: TRBJ2-1

CDR3: CSDTVNYGYTF
V: TRBV20-1
size: NA
J: TRBJ1-2

CDR3: CASTRERGGDTQYF
V: TRBV6-6
size: NA
J: TRBJ2-3

CDR3: CASSLVRVTMDEQYF
V: TRBV5-6
size: NA
J: TRBJ2-7

CDR3: CSASRVSVSYEQYF
V: TRBV20-1
size: NA
J: TRBJ2-7

CDR3: CASSFNGANQPQHF
V: TRBV28
size: NA
J: TRBJ1-5

CDR3: CAWRLGQTQYF
V: TRBV30
size: NA
J: TRBJ2-5

CDR3: CASSPRKTGGDTEAFF
V: TRBV4-3
size: NA
J: TRBJ1-1

CDR3: CSVDSSYNEQFF
V: TRBV29-1
size: NA
J: TRBJ2-1

CDR3: CASSLVVAGELFF
V: TRBV7-9
size: NA
J: TRBJ2-2

CDR3: CASSHAARGQETQYF
V: TRBV4-1
size: NA
J: TRBJ2-5

CDR3: CASFDSGYTEAFF
V: TRBV7-8
size: large
J: TRBJ1-1

CDR3: CASSIKMNTEAFF
V: TRBV19
size: NA
J: TRBJ1-1

CDR3: CASSLNYGTDYYGYTF
V: TRBV7-8
size: NA
J: TRBJ1-2

CDR3: CASSAAGGATDTQYF
V: TRBV10-2
size: NA
J: TRBJ2-3

CDR3: CASSVGLATNEKLFF
V: TRBV19
size: NA
J: TRBJ1-4

CDR3: CASSSDRGSGAFF
V: TRBV7-6
size: NA
J: TRBJ1-1

CDR3: CASSVEMAVYNEQFF
V: TRBV9
size: NA
J: TRBJ2-1

CDR3: CASSRGGQETQYF
V: TRBV7-9
size: NA
J: TRBJ2-5

CDR3: CASSPWGGEETEAFF
V: TRBV18
size: NA
J: TRBJ1-1

CDR3: CSVQGTGVNEQFF
V: TRBV29-1
size: NA
J: TRBJ2-1

CDR3: CASSYQRGSNYGYTF
V: TRBV6-6
size: NA
J: TRBJ1-2

CDR3: CASSLRLGELFF
V: TRBV7-2
size: medium-sized
J: TRBJ2-2

CDR3: CASSIIGADTQYF
V: TRBV19
size: medium-sized
J: TRBJ2-3

CDR3: CASSPDRGTEAFF
V: TRBV11-2
size: hyperexpanded
J: TRBJ1-1

CDR3: CAISESVRELRDEQFF
V: TRBV10-3
size: NA
J: TRBJ2-1

CDR3: CASSYGWTEAFF
V: TRBV6-2/TRBV6-3
size: NA
J: TRBJ1-1

CDR3: CASTIEGTGELFF
V: TRBV7-2
size: NA
J: TRBJ2-2

CDR3: CASSTHRGGESGDTQYF
V: TRBV28
size: NA
J: TRBJ2-3

CDR3: CASSNRDGNQPQHF
V: TRBV12-3/TRBV12-4
size: NA
J: TRBJ1-5

CDR3: CASSLLAGFYEQYF
V: TRBV7-2
size: NA
J: TRBJ2-7

CDR3: CASSKYGDTQYF
V: TRBV12-3/TRBV12-4
size: NA
J: TRBJ2-3

CDR3: CASSARYTDTQYF
V: TRBV6-6
size: NA
J: TRBJ2-3

CDR3: CASSYSNLIEQYF
V: TRBV6-6
size: NA
J: TRBJ2-7

CDR3: CATSRGPTSGRSNEQFF
V: TRBV15
size: NA
J: TRBJ2-1

CDR3: CASSSTTGVGTEAFF
V: TRBV5-1
size: NA
J: TRBJ1-1

CDR3: CATSDGRDRSRAFF
V: TRBV24-1
size: NA
J: TRBJ1-1

CDR3: CANGRTSGLAGELFF
V: TRBV12-3/TRBV12-4
size: NA
J: TRBJ2-2

CDR3: CASSFLQDANTEAFF
V: TRBV7-9
size: NA
J: TRBJ1-1

CDR3: CASSLAGEVGPQHF
V: TRBV7-9
size: NA
J: TRBJ1-5

CDR3: CASSLDGQGVYEQYF
V: TRBV7-6
size: NA
J: TRBJ2-7

CDR3: CASSPTGGYGYTF
V: TRBV12-3/TRBV12-4
size: NA
J: TRBJ1-2

CDR3: CASSQAGGSSYNEQFF
V: TRBV4-1
size: NA
J: TRBJ2-1

CDR3: CASSPEGTEAFF
V: TRBV4-2
size: NA
J: TRBJ1-1

CDR3: CASSKAENTEAFF
V: TRBV21-1
size: medium-sized
J: TRBJ1-1

CDR3: CASSLRTSGSTDTQYF
V: TRBV7-9
size: NA
J: TRBJ2-3

CDR3: CATSAVTTQGASYNEQFF
V: TRBV24-1
size: NA
J: TRBJ2-1

CDR3: CASSSQQGNRYNEQFF
V: TRBV5-1
size: NA
J: TRBJ2-1